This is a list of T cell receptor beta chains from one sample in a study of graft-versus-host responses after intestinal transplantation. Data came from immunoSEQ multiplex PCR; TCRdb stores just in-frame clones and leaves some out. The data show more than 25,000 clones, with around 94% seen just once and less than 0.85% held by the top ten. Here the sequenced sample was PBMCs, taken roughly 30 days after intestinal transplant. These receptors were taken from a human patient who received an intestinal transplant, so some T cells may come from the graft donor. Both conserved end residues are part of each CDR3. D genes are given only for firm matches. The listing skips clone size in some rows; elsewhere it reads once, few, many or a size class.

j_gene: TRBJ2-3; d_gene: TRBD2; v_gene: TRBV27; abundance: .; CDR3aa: CASSLIAGAGDTQYF; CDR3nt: TGTGCCAGCAGTTTGATAGCGGGAGCTGGGGATACGCAGTATTTT
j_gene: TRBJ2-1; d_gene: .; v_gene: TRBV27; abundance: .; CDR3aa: CASRRGESSYNEQFF; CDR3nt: TGTGCCAGCAGGAGGGGGGAGAGCTCCTACAATGAGCAGTTCTTC
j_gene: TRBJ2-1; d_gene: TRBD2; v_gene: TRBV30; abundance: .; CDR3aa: CAWEKGLAGVFNEQFF; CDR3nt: TGTGCCTGGGAGAAGGGATTAGCGGGAGTGTTTAATGAGCAGTTCTTC
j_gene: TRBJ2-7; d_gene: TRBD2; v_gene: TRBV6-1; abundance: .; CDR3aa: CASSEELAGYYEQYF; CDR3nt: TGTGCCAGCAGTGAAGAACTAGCGGGGTACTACGAGCAGTACTTC
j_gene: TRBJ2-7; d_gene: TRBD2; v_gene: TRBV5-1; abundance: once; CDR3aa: CASSLALAGVRLHEQYF; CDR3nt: TGCGCCAGCAGCTTGGCCCTAGCGGGCGTTCGTCTCCACGAGCAGTACTTC
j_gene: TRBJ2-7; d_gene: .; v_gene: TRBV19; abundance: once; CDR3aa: CASSRSGGEQYF; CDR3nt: TGTGCCAGTAGTCGGTCAGGTGGCGAGCAGTACTTC
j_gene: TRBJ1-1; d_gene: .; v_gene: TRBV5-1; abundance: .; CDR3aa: CASSLARPGGTEAFF; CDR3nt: TGCGCCAGCAGCTTGGCCCGGCCAGGTGGGACTGAAGCTTTCTTT
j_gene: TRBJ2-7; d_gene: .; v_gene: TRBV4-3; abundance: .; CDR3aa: CASSQGVRGAYEQYF; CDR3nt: TGCGCCAGCAGCCAAGGTGTCAGGGGGGCCTACGAGCAGTACTTC
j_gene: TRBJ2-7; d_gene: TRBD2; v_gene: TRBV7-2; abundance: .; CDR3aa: CASSLGVPSGGVSYEQYF; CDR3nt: TGTGCCAGCAGCTTAGGGGTTCCTAGCGGGGGGGTCTCCTACGAGCAGTACTTC
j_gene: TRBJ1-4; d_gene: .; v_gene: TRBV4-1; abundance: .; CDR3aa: CASSRRDSRTGKLFF; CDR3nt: TGTGCCAGCAGCCGACGGGACTCCCGCACAGGAAAACTGTTTTTT
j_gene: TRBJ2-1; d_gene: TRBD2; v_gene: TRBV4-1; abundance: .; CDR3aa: CASSQVSSGSRNEQFF; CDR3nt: TGCGCCAGCAGCCAAGTTTCTAGCGGGAGTCGGAATGAGCAGTTCTTC
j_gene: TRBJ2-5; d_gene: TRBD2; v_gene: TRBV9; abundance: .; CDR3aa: CASSGGLAGLQETQYF; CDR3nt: TGTGCCAGCAGCGGGGGACTAGCGGGCCTCCAAGAGACCCAGTACTTC
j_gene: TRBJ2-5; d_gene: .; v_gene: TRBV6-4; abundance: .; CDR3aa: CASSERERETQYF; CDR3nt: TGTGCCAGCAGTGAGAGGGAAAGGGAGACCCAGTACTTC
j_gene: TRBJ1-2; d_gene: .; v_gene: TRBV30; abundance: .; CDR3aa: CAWSREPPSYGYTF; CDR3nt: TGTGCCTGGAGCAGAGAGCCACCTTCCTATGGCTACACCTTC
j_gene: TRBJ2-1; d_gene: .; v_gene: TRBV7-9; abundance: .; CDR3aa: CASSRTTRVDEQFF; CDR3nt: TGTGCCAGCAGCCGAACCACCAGGGTTGATGAGCAGTTCTTC
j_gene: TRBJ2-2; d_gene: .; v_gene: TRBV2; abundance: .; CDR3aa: CASVPGEDTGELFF; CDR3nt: TGTGCCAGCGTACCGGGGGAGGACACCGGGGAGCTGTTTTTT
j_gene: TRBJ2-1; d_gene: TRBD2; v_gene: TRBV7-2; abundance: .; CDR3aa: CASSLVGGGKEFF; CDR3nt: TGTGCCAGCAGCTTAGTAGGCGGGGGGAAGGAGTTCTTC
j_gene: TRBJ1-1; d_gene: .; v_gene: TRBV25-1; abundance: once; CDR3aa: CATRGGGSTEAFF; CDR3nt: TGTGCCACCAGGGGAGGAGGAAGCACTGAAGCTTTCTTT
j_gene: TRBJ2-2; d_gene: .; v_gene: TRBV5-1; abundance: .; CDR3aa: CASSFGGTGELFF; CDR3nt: TGCGCCAGCAGCTTCGGCGGGACCGGGGAGCTGTTTTTT
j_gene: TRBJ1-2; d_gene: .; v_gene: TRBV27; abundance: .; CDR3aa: CASSLQGNYGYTF; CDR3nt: TGTGCCAGCAGTTTACAAGGGAACTATGGCTACACCTTC
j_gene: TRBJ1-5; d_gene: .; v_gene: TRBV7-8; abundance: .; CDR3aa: CASSAGTGGNQPQHF; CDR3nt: TGTGCCAGCAGCGCAGGGACCGGCGGCAATCAGCCCCAGCATTTT
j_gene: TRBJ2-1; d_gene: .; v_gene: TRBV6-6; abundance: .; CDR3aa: CASSYTTLSNEQFF; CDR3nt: TGTGCCAGCAGTTACACGACTTTGAGCAATGAGCAGTTCTTC
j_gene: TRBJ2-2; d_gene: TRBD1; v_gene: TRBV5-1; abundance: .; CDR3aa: CASSIYRGRGTGELFF; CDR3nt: TGCGCCAGCAGCATTTACAGGGGGCGCGGGACCGGGGAGCTGTTTTTT
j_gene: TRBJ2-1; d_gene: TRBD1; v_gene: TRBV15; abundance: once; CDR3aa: CATSRFRDRMPNNEQFF; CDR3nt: TGTGCCACCAGCAGATTCCGGGACAGGATGCCCAACAATGAGCAGTTCTTC
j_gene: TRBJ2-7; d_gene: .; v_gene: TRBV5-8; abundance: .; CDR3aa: CASSLGQGLAYEQYF; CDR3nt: TGTGCCAGCAGCTTGGGTCAGGGGCTGGCCTACGAGCAGTACTTC
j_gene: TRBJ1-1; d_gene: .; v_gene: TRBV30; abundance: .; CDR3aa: CAWTTVMNTEAFF; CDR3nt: TGTGCCTGGACGACGGTCATGAACACTGAAGCTTTCTTT
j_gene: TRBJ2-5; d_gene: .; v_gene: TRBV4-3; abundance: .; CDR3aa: CASSQFRTPGETQYF; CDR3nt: TGCGCCAGCAGCCAATTTAGGACCCCTGGGGAGACCCAGTACTTC
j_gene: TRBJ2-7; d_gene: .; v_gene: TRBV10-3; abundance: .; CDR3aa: CAISEGTPNYEQYF; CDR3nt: TGTGCCATCAGTGAAGGGACACCAAATTACGAGCAGTACTTC
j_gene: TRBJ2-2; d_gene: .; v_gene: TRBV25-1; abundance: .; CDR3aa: CASSGFEKDTGELFF; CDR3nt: TGTGCCAGCAGTGGATTTGAAAAGGACACCGGGGAGCTGTTTTTT
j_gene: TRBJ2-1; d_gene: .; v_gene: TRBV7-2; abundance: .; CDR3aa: CASRTHSGALYNEQFF; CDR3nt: TGTGCCAGCAGAACCCACAGCGGAGCACTTTACAATGAGCAGTTCTTC
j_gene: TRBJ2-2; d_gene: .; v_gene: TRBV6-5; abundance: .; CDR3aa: CASSYLNVMNTGELFF; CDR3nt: TGTGCCAGCAGTTACCTCAATGTAATGAACACCGGGGAGCTGTTTTTT
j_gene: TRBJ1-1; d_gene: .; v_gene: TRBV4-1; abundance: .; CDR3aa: CASSLRPGTEAFF; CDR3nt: TGCGCCAGCAGCCTCCGACCCGGCACTGAAGCTTTCTTT
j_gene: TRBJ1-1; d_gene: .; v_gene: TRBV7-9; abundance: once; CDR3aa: CASSLSEGSEAFF; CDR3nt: TGTGCCAGCAGCTTAAGCGAAGGTAGTGAAGCTTTCTTT
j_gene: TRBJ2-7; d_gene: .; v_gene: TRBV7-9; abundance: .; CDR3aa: CASSLGDSYEQYF; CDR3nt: TGTGCCAGCAGCTTAGGGGATTCCTACGAGCAGTACTTC
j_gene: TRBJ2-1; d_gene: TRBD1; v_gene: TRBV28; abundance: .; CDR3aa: CASRAGTGGQNEQFF; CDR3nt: TGTGCCAGCAGGGCCGGGACAGGGGGCCAAAATGAGCAGTTCTTC
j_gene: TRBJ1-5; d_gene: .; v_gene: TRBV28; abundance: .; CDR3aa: CASSFRGAQPQHF; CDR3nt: TGTGCCAGCAGTTTCCGGGGGGCTCAGCCCCAGCATTTT
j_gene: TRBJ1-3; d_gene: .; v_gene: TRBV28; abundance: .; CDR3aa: CASSQGGGNTIYF; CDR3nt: TGTGCCAGCAGCCAGGGCGGGGGAAACACCATATATTTT
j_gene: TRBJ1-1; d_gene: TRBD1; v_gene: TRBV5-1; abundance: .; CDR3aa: CASSIRQGARMNTEAFF; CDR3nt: TGCGCCAGCAGCATCCGACAGGGGGCCCGGATGAACACTGAAGCTTTCTTT
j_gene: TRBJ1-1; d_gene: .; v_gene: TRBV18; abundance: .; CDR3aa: CASSPLWGEEAFF; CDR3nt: TGTGCCAGCTCACCACTTTGGGGGGAGGAAGCTTTCTTT
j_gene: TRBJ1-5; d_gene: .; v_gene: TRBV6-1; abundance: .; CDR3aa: CASTSTRGSQPQHF; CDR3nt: TGTGCCAGCACTTCTACCCGGGGGAGTCAGCCCCAGCATTTT
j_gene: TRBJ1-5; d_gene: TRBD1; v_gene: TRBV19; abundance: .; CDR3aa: CASSIAPGQSNQPQHF; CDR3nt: TGTGCCAGTAGTATCGCCCCGGGACAGAGCAATCAGCCCCAGCATTTT
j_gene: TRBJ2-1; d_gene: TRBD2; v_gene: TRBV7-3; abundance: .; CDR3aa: CASSFSGSTNEQFF; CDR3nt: TGTGCCAGCAGCTTTAGCGGGAGTACGAATGAGCAGTTCTTC
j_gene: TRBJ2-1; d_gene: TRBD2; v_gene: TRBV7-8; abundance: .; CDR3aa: CASSLWPSGGSSYNEQFF; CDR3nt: TGTGCCAGCAGCTTATGGCCTAGCGGGGGGAGCTCCTACAATGAGCAGTTCTTC
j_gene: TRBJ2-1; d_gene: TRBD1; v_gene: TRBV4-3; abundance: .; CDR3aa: CASSHAGDRGRFNEQFF; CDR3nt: TGCGCCAGCAGCCACGCCGGGGACAGGGGGCGTTTCAATGAGCAGTTCTTC
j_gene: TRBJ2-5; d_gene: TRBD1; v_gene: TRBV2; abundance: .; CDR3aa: CASSLGQGEGQETQYF; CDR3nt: TGTGCCAGCAGTCTAGGACAGGGAGAGGGCCAAGAGACCCAGTACTTC
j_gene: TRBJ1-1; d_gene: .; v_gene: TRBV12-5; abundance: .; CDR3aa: CASALGLRTEAFF; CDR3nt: TGTGCTAGTGCATTGGGGTTAAGGACCGAAGCTTTCTTT
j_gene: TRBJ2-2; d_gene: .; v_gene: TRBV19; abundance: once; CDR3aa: CASSMEGDTNTGELFF; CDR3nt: TGTGCCAGTAGTATGGAGGGGGACACTAACACCGGGGAGCTGTTTTTT
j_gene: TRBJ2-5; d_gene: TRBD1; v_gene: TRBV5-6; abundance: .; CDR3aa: CASSLHRQGETQYF; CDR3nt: TGTGCCAGCAGCTTACATAGACAGGGAGAGACCCAGTACTTC
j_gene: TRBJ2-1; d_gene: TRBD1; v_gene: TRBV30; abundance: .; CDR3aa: CAWSVVQGAKMAYNEQFF; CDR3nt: TGTGCCTGGAGTGTGGTACAGGGGGCAAAGATGGCCTACAATGAGCAGTTCTTC
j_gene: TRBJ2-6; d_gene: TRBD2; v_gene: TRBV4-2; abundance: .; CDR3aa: CASSLLAGGSGANVLTF; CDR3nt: TGTGCCAGCAGCCTCCTAGCGGGAGGGTCCGGGGCCAACGTCCTGACTTTC
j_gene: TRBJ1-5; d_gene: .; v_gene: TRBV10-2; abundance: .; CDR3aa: CASSESTEAAPQHF; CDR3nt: TGCGCCAGCAGTGAGTCGACAGAAGCGGCGCCCCAGCATTTT
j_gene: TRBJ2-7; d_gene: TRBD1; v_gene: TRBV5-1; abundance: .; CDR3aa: CASRPGTGYLSEQYF; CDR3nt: TGCGCCAGCAGACCGGGGACAGGATATCTTAGCGAGCAGTACTTC
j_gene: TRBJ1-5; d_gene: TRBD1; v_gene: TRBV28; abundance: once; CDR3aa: CASRTPQGPQPQHF; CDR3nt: TGTGCCAGCAGAACCCCACAGGGGCCACAGCCCCAGCATTTT